Following are 8 T cell receptor beta chains from one sample sequenced in a study of siplizumab effects on memory and regulatory T cells. Assay used: immunoSEQ multiplex PCR; TCRdb lists only in-frame clones, some missing. The sample holds about 80,000 clones; approximately 95% are singletons and the top ten take about 18%. The sequenced sample consisted of CD8+ T cells sorted from blood. The receptors stem from a human donor in good health.

The chain links TRBV6-5 to TRBJ2-7; the D gene is possibly TRBD1 (6 bases). This CDR3 is built from 13 residues. V was cut by 2 bases and J by 6 bases, with 11 bases left in between. Germline CDR1 and CDR2: MNHEY and SVGAGI. DNA of the CDR3: TGTGCCAGCAGTTACGCAGGGGCCGGCGAGCAGTACTTC. As protein: CASSYAGAGEQYF.

The chain joins TRBV6-5 to TRBJ2-4; weak D call: TRBD1 (6 bases). CDR3 length: 14 residues. The V end lost 2 bases, the J end lost 7 bases, and 12 bases lay between the germline ends. The germline V gene encodes CDR1 MNHEY and CDR2 SVGAGI. The CDR3 DNA reads as TGTGCCAGCAGTTACCAGGGGTCGACGAACATTCAGTACTTC. Amino acids: CASSYQGSTNIQYF.

This clone is a singleton in its sample. The chain joins TRBV2 to TRBJ2-2; D may be TRBD1 (5 bases). Germline V gene data show CDR1 as SNHLY and CDR2 as FYNNEI. This CDR3 is built from 15 residues. Trimming took off 5 bases at V and 3 bases at J, with 13 bases between the two ends. CDR3 in amino acids: CASSIRVSDTGELFF. In DNA, the CDR3 is TGTGCCAGCAGTATCAGGGTGTCGGACACCGGGGAGCTGTTTTTT.

J is TRBJ1-1 and V is TRBV7-9; 8 nucleotides line up with TRBD1. The V segment lost 4 bases and the J segment 0 bases; nucleotides outside the gene matches: 10. In germline, CDR1 is SEHNR, CDR2 FQNEAQ (reference sequence). The CDR3 spans 17 residues. The CDR3 spells CASSSLRQGTVNTEAFF. CDR3 nucleotide sequence: TGTGCCAGCAGCTCCCTTCGACAGGGGACGGTGAACACTGAAGCTTTCTTT.

The chain is built from TRBV27 and TRBJ2-1; possible D gene TRBD2, 6 bases. The CDR3 is made up of 14 amino acids. The V end was cut by 6 bases, the J end by 11 bases, with 20 bases between. Germline lookup yields CDR1 MNHEY and CDR2 SMNVEV (reference sequence). The CDR3 loop reads CASRPPSGRDQQFF. In DNA, the CDR3 is TGTGCCAGCAGACCCCCGTCCGGGAGAGACCAGCAGTTCTTC.

The gene calls are TRBV7-9 and TRBJ2-3, with 11 bases fitting TRBD2. CDR1 is SEHNR, CDR2 FQNEAQ, per germline (reference sequence). CDR3 length: 17 amino acids. The V and J ends lost 5 bases and 6 bases, in that order; junction bases with no gene match: 13. For the CDR3, the DNA is TGTGCCAGCAGCGATCTAACTAGCGGGAGTTTAGGGGATACGCAGTATTTT. Translating gives CASSDLTSGSLGDTQYF.

The gene calls are TRBV6-5 and TRBJ1-1; D not resolved. The CDR3 runs to 15 residues. Germline V gives CDR1 MNHEY, CDR2 SVGAGI. Between the trimmed V and J ends, which lost 1 base and 4 bases, there was a span of 13 bases. The CDR3, as DNA: TGTGCCAGCAGTTACTTGACGGGTGGGGTCACTGAAGCTTTCTTT. It codes for CASSYLTGGVTEAFF.

This clone is a singleton in its sample. The genes are TRBV6-5 and TRBJ1-5; tentatively, D is TRBD1 (6 bases). CDR3 length: 15 amino acids. Germline loops: CDR1 MNHEY, CDR2 SVGAGI. V lost 10 bases to trimming and J lost 3 bases, with 19 bases between them. CDR3 DNA sequence: TGTGCCATACGAGTCGGGGGGCCCCCCAATCAGCCCCAGCATTTT. Residues: CAIRVGGPPNQPQHF.